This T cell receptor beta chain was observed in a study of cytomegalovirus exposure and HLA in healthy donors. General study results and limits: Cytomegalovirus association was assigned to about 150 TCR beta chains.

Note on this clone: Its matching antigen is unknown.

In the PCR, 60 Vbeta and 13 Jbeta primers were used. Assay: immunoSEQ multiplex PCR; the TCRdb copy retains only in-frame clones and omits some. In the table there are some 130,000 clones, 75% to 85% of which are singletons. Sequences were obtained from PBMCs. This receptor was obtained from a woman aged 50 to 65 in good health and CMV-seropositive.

The CDR3 spells CASSLGTSGSSYEQYF. CDR3 in DNA: TGTGCCAGCAGCCTTGGGACTAGCGGGAGTAGTTACGAGCAGTACTTC. This rearrangement joins TRBV5-4 to TRBJ2-7; TRBD2 matches at 14 bases. Per the germline V gene, CDR1 is SGHNT and CDR2 is YYREEE (reference sequence). This CDR3 has 16 amino acids. Germline trimming cut 4 bases from V and 4 bases from J; bases unmatched to any gene: 7.